These 30 T cell receptor beta chains were all obtained from the same sample, sequenced in a study of radiotherapy plus CTLA-4 blockade in lung cancer. Data came from immunoSEQ multiplex PCR; TCRdb stores just in-frame clones and leaves some out. The sample consists of some 50,000 clones, around 77% of them appearing once. The sequences come from peripheral blood, collected from a patient treated with radiotherapy plus ipilimumab. These receptors originate from a human donor with non-small cell lung cancer who had stable disease on radiotherapy plus ipilimumab.

The chain joins TRBV5-1 to TRBJ1-6, with 7 nucleotides matching TRBD1. The CDR3 sequence is 16 residues long. Trimming took 1 base from V and 6 from J; bases not matched to a gene: 7. CDR1 is SGHRS and CDR2 is YFSETQ in the germline V gene. The CDR3, as DNA: TGCGCCAGCAGCTTGACAGGGGAGCAAACTAATTCACCCCTCCACTTT. It encodes CASSLTGEQTNSPLHF.

CDR3 in DNA: TGCAGCGTTGAAGAGGGAGACAGAGACTATGGCTACACCTTC. Its translation: CSVEEGDRDYGYTF. The V call is TRBV29-1, the J call TRBJ1-2; D perhaps matches TRBD1 (5 bases). Germline values: CDR1 SQVTM, CDR2 ANQGSEA. There are 14 residues in the CDR3. V was shortened by 0 bases and J by 3 bases, with 11 bases between the two germline ends.

The CDR3 coding sequence is TGTGCCAGTAGGGCGTTAGATCAGCCCCAGCATTTT. This encodes CASRALDQPQHF. V usage is TRBV19 and J usage is TRBJ1-5; the D is unclear. Looked up from germline, CDR1 is LNHDA and CDR2 is SQIVND (reference sequence). V was trimmed by 6 bases and J by 5 bases, leaving 8 bases between them. The CDR3 is 12 residues long.

The rearrangement joins TRBV5-4 to TRBJ2-5; TRBD1 agrees at 8 bases. The V and J ends lost 3 bases and 2 bases, in that order; junction bases with no gene match: 3. The CDR3 is 14 amino acids. Looked up from germline, CDR1 is SGHNT and CDR2 is YYREEE (reference sequence). DNA of the CDR3: TGTGCCAGCAGCTCCGGACAGGGTCAAGAGACCCAGTACTTC. Protein: CASSSGQGQETQYF.

The genes are TRBV7-7 and TRBJ2-5; tentative D call: TRBD1 (6 bases). Per the germline V gene, CDR1 is SSHAT and CDR2 is FNYEAQ (reference sequence). The V gene lost 5 bases and the J gene lost 6 bases, with 19 bases spanning the gap. The CDR3 is made up of 15 amino acids. CDR3 DNA sequence: TGTGCCAGCAGCGTGGGGCAGGGGAGAGTCAAGACCCAGTACTTC. It codes for CASSVGQGRVKTQYF.

This chain joins TRBV4-1 and TRBJ2-7; 10 nucleotides agree with TRBD2. CDR3 size: 16 residues. Per the germline V gene, CDR1 is MGHRA and CDR2 is YSYEKL. With 1 base clipped from V and 0 bases from J, the junction kept 3 bases outside the gene matches. CDR3 sequence: CASSQVRTSGSYEQYF. The CDR3 nucleotides are TGCGCCAGCAGCCAAGTTAGGACTAGCGGCTCCTACGAGCAGTACTTC.

This clone was seen a single time. The chain uses TRBV7-9 and TRBJ1-5, with D possibly TRBD1 on 5 matching bases. Germline CDR1 and CDR2: SEHNR and FQNEAQ (reference sequence). The ends were cut back, 0 bases at V and 3 bases at J, with 15 bases in the middle. This CDR3 has 17 residues. In nucleotides, the CDR3 is TGTGCCAGCAGCTTAGCGTTAGGGCAGGGCATCAATCAGCCCCAGCATTTT. Amino acids: CASSLALGQGINQPQHF.

The gene calls are TRBV7-9 and TRBJ2-5; 7 bases match TRBD1. Unmatched junction bases numbered 9, after V lost 5 bases and J lost 0 bases. The germline CDR1 and CDR2 sequences are SEHNR and FQNEAQ (reference sequence). The CDR3 has 16 residues. The CDR3 nucleotides read TGTGCCAGCAGCCCTCGGACAGGAGTGGACCAAGAGACCCAGTACTTC. Its protein is CASSPRTGVDQETQYF.

This clone came up a few times. The chain uses TRBV6-5 and TRBJ1-2; perhaps TRBD1 as D (5 bases). The CDR3 runs 14 residues. CDR1 and CDR2 (germline): MNHEY, SVGAGI. The germline V and J ends were trimmed by 7 bases and 2 bases, with 14 bases remaining between them. This CDR3 is CASKTSTANYGYTF. CDR3 DNA: TGTGCCAGCAAAACTTCGACAGCGAACTATGGCTACACCTTC.

The chain joins TRBV6-1 to TRBJ1-6, with TRBD1 matching over 8 bases. This CDR3 is 15 amino acids long. The germline V gene has CDR1 MNHNS and CDR2 SASEGT. With V trimmed by 5 bases and J by 10 bases, 10 bases remained unmatched. CDR3: CASSRLGQVASPLHF. The CDR3 coding sequence is TGTGCCAGCAGTCGTTTGGGACAGGTAGCCTCACCCCTCCACTTT.

V is TRBV28 and J is TRBJ2-7, with a weak D call TRBD1 (6 bases). Per the germline V gene, CDR1 is MDHEN and CDR2 is SYDVKM. The CDR3 runs to 14 residues. Trimming shortened V by 3 bases and J by 7 bases, and 16 bases separated the two germline ends. The CDR3 here is CASSLGAGSREQYV. In DNA, the CDR3 is TGTGCCAGCAGTTTGGGGGCAGGGTCAAGGGAGCAGTACGTC.

This clone occurred a few times. The chain joins TRBV10-3 to TRBJ2-2; D remains ambiguous. CDR1 and CDR2 from the germline V gene are ENHRY and SYGVKD. V was trimmed by 3 bases and J by 2 bases, leaving 7 bases between them. The CDR3 has 14 amino acids. The CDR3 loop is CAISEWGNTGELFF. CDR3 DNA sequence: TGTGCCATCAGTGAATGGGGAAACACCGGGGAGCTGTTTTTT.

J is TRBJ2-7 and V is TRBV5-1, with unresolved D. The CDR3 is 14 residues long. CDR1 and CDR2 from the germline V gene are SGHRS and YFSETQ. V was clipped by 4 bases and J by 1 base, with 12 bases between them. CDR3 loop: CASSPGGSSYEQYF. The CDR3, as DNA: TGCGCCAGCAGCCCCGGCGGCAGTTCCTACGAGCAGTACTTC.

This clone came up once. The chain combines TRBV10-2 with TRBJ1-1; 8 nucleotides line up with TRBD1. Germline V CDR1 and CDR2: WSHSY, SAAADI. CDR3 length equals 13 residues. V lost 2 bases, J lost 6 bases, and 2 bases stayed unmatched. The CDR3 sequence: CASSEKDRAEAFF. In DNA form, the CDR3 reads TGCGCCAGCAGTGAGAAGGACAGGGCTGAAGCTTTCTTT.

The V call is TRBV11-2, the J call TRBJ1-2; 8 bases fit TRBD1. The CDR3 length is 13 residues. Germline V gene sequence: CDR1 SGHAT, CDR2 FQNNGV. V shed 5 bases and J 4 bases; nucleotides not matched to a gene: 3. The DNA for the CDR3 is TGTGCCAGCAGCGTCGGACAGGGCTATGGCTACACCTTC. The encoded protein is CASSVGQGYGYTF.

The CDR3 protein is CASSDRQGNGYTF. CDR3 coding DNA: TGTGCCAGCAGCGACCGACAGGGGAACGGCTACACCTTC. The chain couples TRBV7-3 to TRBJ1-2; TRBD1 matches 8 bases. Losses at the gene ends were 5 bases for V and 8 bases for J; bases not matched to a gene: 7. This CDR3 comprises 13 residues. Germline CDR1 and CDR2: SGHTA and FQGTGA.

V gene TRBV5-1 combines with J gene TRBJ2-2; D is unclear. This CDR3 has 15 residues. Germline-derived CDR1 and CDR2 are SGHRS and YFSETQ. Trimming took 4 bases from V and 0 from J, leaving 10 bases between them. The CDR3 reads CASSLTRPNTGELFF. The CDR3 DNA reads TGCGCCAGCAGCCTCACGAGGCCGAACACCGGGGAGCTGTTTTTT. The full variable domain, completed using reference TRBV5-1 and TRBJ2-2, is KAGVTQTPRYLIKTRGQQVTLSCSPISGHRSVSWYQQTPGQGLQFLFEYFSETQRNKGNFPGRFSGRQFSNSRSEMNVSTLELGDSALYLCASSLTRPNTGELFFGEGSRLTVL.

Only a few counts were recorded for this clone. The chain carries TRBV21-1 and TRBJ1-3; the table's TRBD1 call for D was not verified on the DNA. TRBV21-1 is annotated as a pseudogene. This CDR3 is 13 amino acids long. CDR3 amino acids: CASIPTVGNTIYF. Here the CDR3 DNA reads TGTGCCAGCATCCCGACAGTAGGAAACACCATATATTTT.

This chain uses TRBV11-2 with TRBJ1-6, with D unclear. In germline, CDR1 is SGHAT, CDR2 FQNNGV. Trimming pared 5 bases from V and 2 bases from J, leaving 13 bases between. The CDR3 is 16 amino acids. The CDR3 DNA sequence: TGTGCCAGCAGCCACCAAAGGAGTACCTATAATTCACCCCTCCACTTT. Protein: CASSHQRSTYNSPLHF.

The chain links TRBV6-5 to TRBJ2-7; 7 bases match TRBD2. Germline V gene lookup returns CDR1 MNHEY and CDR2 SVGAGI. This CDR3 has 13 amino acids. V shed 2 bases and J 5 bases; nucleotides not matched to a gene: 3. The CDR3 DNA reads TGTGCCAGCAGTTACGTTGCGGGGGACGAGCAGTACGTC. Protein: CASSYVAGDEQYV.

V and J are TRBV7-9 and TRBJ2-1; D is ambiguous. Trimming removed 2 bases at V and 6 bases at J, with 11 bases between. CDR3 length equals 14 residues. Germline-derived CDR1 and CDR2 are SEHNR and FQNEAQ (reference sequence). The CDR3, as DNA: TGTGCCAGCAGCTTAATGCTTCGAGGCAATGAGCAGTTCTTC. It translates to CASSLMLRGNEQFF.

The chain is built from TRBV7-2 and TRBJ2-7, with 8 bases lining up with TRBD1. The CDR3 is 18 residues long. The junction had 15 bases not matched to a gene; V was cut back by 4 bases and J by 1 base. Germline CDR1 SGHTA, CDR2 FQGNSA. As DNA, the CDR3 is TGTGCCAGCAGCTCTAGCGACTCGGGGACAGGTCATTCCTACGAGCAGTACTTC. Translated, it gives CASSSSDSGTGHSYEQYF.

The chain recombines TRBV4-3 with TRBJ1-2, with D possibly TRBD1 on 5 matching bases. V shed 4 bases and J shed 3 bases, with 9 bases lying between them. Germline CDR1 LGHNA, CDR2 YSLEER. The CDR3 loop spans 13 amino acids. DNA for the CDR3: TGCGCCAGCAGCCTGGGACCGCACTATGGCTACACCTTC. It is translated as CASSLGPHYGYTF.

The chain has TRBV7-9 and TRBJ1-2; 8 bases match TRBD1. The germline CDR1 and CDR2 sequences are SEHNR and FQNEAQ (reference sequence). CDR3 length: 16 residues. Trimming took 5 bases from V and 0 from J; bases not matched to a gene: 8. CDR3 region: CASSGRQGSANYGYTF. In nucleotides, the CDR3 is TGTGCCAGCAGCGGGAGACAGGGGAGCGCTAACTATGGCTACACCTTC.

This chain joins TRBV6-1 and TRBJ1-1; a possible D gene is TRBD1 (5 bases). Deletions cut 1 base from V and 3 bases from J, with 9 bases between. Germline CDR1 MNHNS, CDR2 SASEGT. The CDR3 runs to 14 residues. The CDR3: CASSEVTGHTEAFF. CDR3 bases: TGTGCCAGCAGTGAAGTTACAGGTCACACTGAAGCTTTCTTT.

The genes are TRBV2 and TRBJ1-1; no reliable D call. Germline CDR1 reads SNHLY; CDR2 reads FYNNEI. V was trimmed by 7 bases and J by 3 bases, leaving 9 bases between them. There are 12 residues in the CDR3. CDR3: CASKTDYTEAFF. The CDR3 DNA reads TGTGCCAGCAAGACGGACTACACTGAAGCTTTCTTT.

The chain has TRBV2 and TRBJ1-1, with unresolved D. The CDR3 has 14 amino acids. CDR1 SNHLY and CDR2 FYNNEI come from the germline V gene. V was clipped by 6 bases and J by 1 base, with 12 bases between them. The CDR3 loop is CASRPSAGNTEAFF. The DNA of the CDR3 is TGTGCCAGCAGGCCTTCGGCAGGGAACACTGAAGCTTTCTTT.

The rearrangement links TRBV18 to TRBJ1-5; D remains ambiguous. Germline V gene sequence: CDR1 KGHSH, CDR2 LQKENI. V was trimmed by 4 bases and J by 4 bases, leaving 8 bases between them. The CDR3 is made up of 13 amino acids. For the CDR3, the DNA is TGTGCCAGCTCACGGGCAGAAAATCAGCCCCAGCATTTT. Its protein product is CASSRAENQPQHF.

The genes are TRBV5-1 and TRBJ2-3, with D unresolved. Trimming took off 4 bases at V and 3 bases at J, with 18 bases between the two ends. The CDR3 extends over 16 amino acids. Looked up from germline, CDR1 is SGHRS and CDR2 is YFSETQ. CDR3: CASSLEQEIPTDTQYF. CDR3 coding DNA: TGCGCCAGCAGCCTGGAACAAGAAATACCAACAGATACGCAGTATTTT.

This clone was seen a single time. J is TRBJ2-2 and V is TRBV7-9, with D possibly TRBD2 on 5 matching bases. Trimming took 4 bases from V and 1 from J, leaving 10 bases between them. Germline CDR1 reads SEHNR; CDR2 reads FQNEAQ (reference sequence). This CDR3 has 15 amino acids. The CDR3 is CASSSRLLNTGELFF. CDR3 bases: TGTGCCAGCAGCTCGAGACTATTGAACACCGGGGAGCTGTTTTTT.